Listed below are T cell receptor beta chains from one sample, sequenced in a study of blood T cell repertoires in COVID-19. Assay used: immunoSEQ multiplex PCR; TCRdb lists only in-frame clones, some missing. The table lists around 200,000 clones, around 83% of them singletons. Material for sequencing was peripheral blood. These receptors all stem from a man in his forties or fifties with active or convalescent COVID-19. Both conserved end residues are trimmed from each CDR3.

J gene	V gene	CDR3 protein
TRBJ2-6	TRBV19	ASSIDGGAGANVLT
TRBJ1-1	TRBV19	ASSIGTGSMNTEAF
TRBJ1-4	TRBV19	ASSIRGTNEKLF
TRBJ2-7	TRBV7-8	ASSLQRREQY
TRBJ2-7	TRBV19	ASRGGTASYEQY
TRBJ2-3	TRBV18	ASSPPRLAGSTDTQY
TRBJ2-7	TRBV7-6	ASSLGGEGGGFSYEQY
TRBJ1-4	TRBV7-9	ASSGTTAATNEKLF
TRBJ1-1	TRBV11-2	ASSSTPRRSNTEAF
TRBJ1-3	TRBV6-6	ASSATGGRGNTIY
TRBJ1-1	TRBV6-5	ASSPGRGTTEAF
TRBJ2-2	TRBV18	ASFSGGTGELF
TRBJ2-3	TRBV15	ATSRVQAGGADTQY
TRBJ2-2	TRBV5-1	ASTPRGRLNTGELF
TRBJ2-5	TRBV7-9	ASSLARDRETQY
TRBJ2-7	TRBV10-3	ATGAGSYEQY
TRBJ2-3	TRBV9	ASSRTETRDTQY
TRBJ1-2	TRBV21-1	ASSRDT
TRBJ2-2	TRBV6-2/TRBV6-3	ASSYRRGGGELF
TRBJ1-2	TRBV5-4	ASSHDSGRYGYT
TRBJ1-6	TRBV19	ASSKRTGTNSPLH
TRBJ2-4	TRBV12-3/TRBV12-4	ASSLASGLIQY
TRBJ2-7	TRBV7-9	ASSAYEEQY
TRBJ2-3	TRBV19	ASSMGGGTDTQY
TRBJ1-1	TRBV7-9	ASSLARAGDTEAF
TRBJ1-5	TRBV7-2	ATHPGGDSNQPQH
TRBJ2-2	TRBV6-2/TRBV6-3	ASSYDGLYGELF
TRBJ2-5	TRBV7-3	ASSLDILETQY
TRBJ2-7	TRBV7-6	ASSLGAQGARYEQY
TRBJ1-5	TRBV6-5	ASSLTGGNQPQH
TRBJ2-7	TRBV6-2/TRBV6-3	ASSYRDTLTYEQY
TRBJ1-6	TRBV2	ASIGGLLSSYNSPLH
TRBJ1-2	TRBV7-2	ASSLAWWGQGGKSNYGYT
TRBJ1-6	TRBV11-2	ASSLGDRGGNSPLH
TRBJ1-4	TRBV7-2	ASSPLGIGNEKLF
TRBJ1-2	TRBV21-1	ASSLRQGSGYGYT
TRBJ2-3	TRBV7-3	ASSLTSTASGSQTDTQY
TRBJ2-1	TRBV19	ASSIPGLAGRGQF
TRBJ1-1	TRBV6-5	ASRPRQTNTEAF
TRBJ2-2	TRBV2	ASSVLAESGELF
TRBJ2-7	TRBV13	ASSLAASGNYEQY
TRBJ2-2	TRBV3-1/TRBV3-2	ASSLRQGASTGELF
TRBJ2-2	TRBV19	ASWDLRNTGELF
TRBJ1-2	TRBV5-6	ARVGGGLIGYT